This T cell receptor (beta chain) was obtained from a study of T cell responses to AZD1222 COVID-19 vaccine. Assay: immunoSEQ multiplex PCR; the TCRdb copy retains only in-frame clones and omits some. The sample holds more than 95,000 clones, approximately 85% seen once. Study-level findings and limits: Repertoire sampling happened only post peak T cell response.

As to this clone: Its antigen is unidentified.

This sequence originates from an adult in good health. The material was peripheral blood, obtained on day 0 of MenACWY control vaccination.

The CDR3 region has the DNA TGTGCCAGCAGCTCCATAACAGGGATATCCACTGAAGCTTTCTTT. This translates into CASSSITGISTEAFF. The V call is TRBV7-9, the J call TRBJ1-1, with a weak D call TRBD1 (6 bases). CDR1 and CDR2 from the germline V gene are SEHNR and FQNEAQ (reference sequence). This CDR3 has 15 amino acids. V shed 4 bases and J shed 4 bases, with 16 bases lying between them.